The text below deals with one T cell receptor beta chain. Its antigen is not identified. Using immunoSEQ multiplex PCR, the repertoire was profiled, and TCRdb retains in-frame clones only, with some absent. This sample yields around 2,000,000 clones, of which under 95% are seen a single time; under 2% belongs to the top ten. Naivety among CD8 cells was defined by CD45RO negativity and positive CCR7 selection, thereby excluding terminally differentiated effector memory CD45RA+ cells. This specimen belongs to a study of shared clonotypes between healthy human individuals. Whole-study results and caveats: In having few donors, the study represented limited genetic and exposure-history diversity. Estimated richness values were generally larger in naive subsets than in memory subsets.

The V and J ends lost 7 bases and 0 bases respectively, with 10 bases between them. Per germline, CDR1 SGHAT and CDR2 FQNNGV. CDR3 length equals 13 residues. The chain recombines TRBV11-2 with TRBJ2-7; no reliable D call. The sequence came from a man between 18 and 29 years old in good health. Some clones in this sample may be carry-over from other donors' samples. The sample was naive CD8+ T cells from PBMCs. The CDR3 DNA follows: TGTGCCAGCATTCAGAGCAACTCCTACGAGCAGTACTTC. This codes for CASIQSNSYEQYF. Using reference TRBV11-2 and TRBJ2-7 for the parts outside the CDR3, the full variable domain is EAGVAQSPRYKIIEKRQSVAFWCNPISGHATLYWYQQILGQGPKLLIQFQNNGVVDDSQLPKDRFSAERLKGVDSTLKIQPAKLEDSAVYLCASIQSNSYEQYFGPGTRLTVT.